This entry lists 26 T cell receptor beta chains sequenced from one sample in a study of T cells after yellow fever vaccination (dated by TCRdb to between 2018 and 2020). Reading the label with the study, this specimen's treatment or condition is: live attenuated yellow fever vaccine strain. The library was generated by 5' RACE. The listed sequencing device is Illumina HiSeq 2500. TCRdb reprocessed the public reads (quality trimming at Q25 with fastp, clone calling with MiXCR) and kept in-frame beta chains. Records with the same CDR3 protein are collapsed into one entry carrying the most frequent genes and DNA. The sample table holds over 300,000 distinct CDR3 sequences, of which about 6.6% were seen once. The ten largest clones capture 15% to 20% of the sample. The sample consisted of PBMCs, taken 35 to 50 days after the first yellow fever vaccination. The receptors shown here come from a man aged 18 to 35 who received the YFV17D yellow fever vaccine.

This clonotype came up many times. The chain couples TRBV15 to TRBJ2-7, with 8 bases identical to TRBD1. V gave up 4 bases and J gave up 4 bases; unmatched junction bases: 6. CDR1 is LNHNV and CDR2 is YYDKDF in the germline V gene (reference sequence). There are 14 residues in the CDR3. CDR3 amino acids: CATSTATGGYEQYF. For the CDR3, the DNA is TGTGCCACCAGCACCGCAACAGGGGGATACGAGCAGTACTTC.

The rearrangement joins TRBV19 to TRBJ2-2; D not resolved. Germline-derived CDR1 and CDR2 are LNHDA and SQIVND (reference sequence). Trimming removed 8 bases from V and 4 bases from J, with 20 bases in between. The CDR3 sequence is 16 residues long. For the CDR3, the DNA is TGTGCCAGTGAATCCTCGTGGCCCTCAGGCACCGGGGAGCTGTTTTTT. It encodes CASESSWPSGTGELFF. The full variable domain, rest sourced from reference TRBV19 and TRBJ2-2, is DGGITQSPKYLFRKEGQNVTLSCEQNLNHDAMYWYRQDPGQGLRLIYYSQIVNDFQKGDIAEGYSVSREKKESFPLTVTSAQKNPTAFYLCASESSWPSGTGELFFGEGSRLTVL.

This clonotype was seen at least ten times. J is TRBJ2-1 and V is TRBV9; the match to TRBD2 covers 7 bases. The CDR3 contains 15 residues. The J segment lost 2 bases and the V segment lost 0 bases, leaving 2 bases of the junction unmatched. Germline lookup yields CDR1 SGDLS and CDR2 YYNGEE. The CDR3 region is CASSVDGGTYNEQFF. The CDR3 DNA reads TGTGCCAGCAGCGTAGACGGGGGGACCTACAATGAGCAGTTCTTC.

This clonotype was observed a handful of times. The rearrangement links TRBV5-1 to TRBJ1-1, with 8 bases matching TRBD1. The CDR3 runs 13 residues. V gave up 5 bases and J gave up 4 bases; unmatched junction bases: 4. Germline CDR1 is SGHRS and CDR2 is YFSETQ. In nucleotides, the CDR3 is TGCGCCAGCAGGACAGGGGAGGGCACTGAAGCTTTCTTT. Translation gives CASRTGEGTEAFF.

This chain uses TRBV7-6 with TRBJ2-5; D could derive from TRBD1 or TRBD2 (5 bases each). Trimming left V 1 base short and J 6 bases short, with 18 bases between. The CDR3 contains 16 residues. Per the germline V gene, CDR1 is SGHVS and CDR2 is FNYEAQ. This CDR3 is CASSLVFRESGKTQYF. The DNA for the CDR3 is TGTGCCAGCAGCTTAGTATTCAGGGAAAGCGGAAAGACCCAGTACTTC.

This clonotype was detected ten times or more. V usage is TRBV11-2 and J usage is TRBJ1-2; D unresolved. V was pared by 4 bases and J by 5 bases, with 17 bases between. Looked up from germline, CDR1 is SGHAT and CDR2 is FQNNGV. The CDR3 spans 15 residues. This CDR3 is CASSSTSTREYGYTF. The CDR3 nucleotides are TGTGCCAGCAGCTCTACGAGTACTCGGGAGTATGGCTACACCTTC. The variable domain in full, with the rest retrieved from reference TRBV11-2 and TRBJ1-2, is EAGVAQSPRYKIIEKRQSVAFWCNPISGHATLYWYQQILGQGPKLLIQFQNNGVVDDSQLPKDRFSAERLKGVDSTLKIQPAKLEDSAVYLCASSSTSTREYGYTFGSGTRLTVV.

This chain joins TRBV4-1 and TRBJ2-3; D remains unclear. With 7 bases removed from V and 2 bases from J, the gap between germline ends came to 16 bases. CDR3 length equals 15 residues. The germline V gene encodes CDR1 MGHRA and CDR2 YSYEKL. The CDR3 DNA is TGCGCCAGCACGGTTGGCTACCCCCTCACAGATACGCAGTATTTT. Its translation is CASTVGYPLTDTQYF.

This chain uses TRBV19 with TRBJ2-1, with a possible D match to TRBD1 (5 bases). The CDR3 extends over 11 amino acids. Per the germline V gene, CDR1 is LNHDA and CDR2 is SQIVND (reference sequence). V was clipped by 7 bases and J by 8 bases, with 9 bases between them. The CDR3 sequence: CASKWGDEQFF. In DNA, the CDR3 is TGTGCCAGTAAGTGGGGCGATGAGCAGTTCTTC.

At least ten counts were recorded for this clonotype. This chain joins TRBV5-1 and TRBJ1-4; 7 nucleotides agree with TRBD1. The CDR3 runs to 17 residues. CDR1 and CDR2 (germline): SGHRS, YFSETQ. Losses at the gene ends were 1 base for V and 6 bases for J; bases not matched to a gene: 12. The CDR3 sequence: CASSLTFPGQPDEKLFF. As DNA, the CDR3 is TGCGCCAGCAGCTTGACGTTCCCGGGACAGCCAGATGAAAAACTGTTTTTT.

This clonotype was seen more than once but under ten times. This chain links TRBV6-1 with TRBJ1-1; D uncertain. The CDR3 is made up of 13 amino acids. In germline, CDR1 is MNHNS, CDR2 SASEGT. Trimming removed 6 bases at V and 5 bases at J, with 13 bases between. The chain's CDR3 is CASSQELWTEAFF. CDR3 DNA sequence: TGTGCCAGCAGCCAGGAGTTGTGGACTGAAGCTTTCTTT.

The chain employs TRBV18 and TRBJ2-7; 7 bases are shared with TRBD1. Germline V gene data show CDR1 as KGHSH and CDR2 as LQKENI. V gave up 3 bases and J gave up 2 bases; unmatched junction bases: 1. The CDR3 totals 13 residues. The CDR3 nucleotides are TGTGCCAGCTCACCGACAGGGACCTACGAGCAGTACGTC. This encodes CASSPTGTYEQYV.

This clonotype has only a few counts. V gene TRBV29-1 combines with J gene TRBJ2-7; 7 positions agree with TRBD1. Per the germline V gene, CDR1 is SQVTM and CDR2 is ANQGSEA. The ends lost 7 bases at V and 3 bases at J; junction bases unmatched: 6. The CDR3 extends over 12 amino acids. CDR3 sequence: CSGGQAYYEQYF. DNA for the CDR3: TGCAGCGGTGGACAGGCCTACTACGAGCAGTACTTC.

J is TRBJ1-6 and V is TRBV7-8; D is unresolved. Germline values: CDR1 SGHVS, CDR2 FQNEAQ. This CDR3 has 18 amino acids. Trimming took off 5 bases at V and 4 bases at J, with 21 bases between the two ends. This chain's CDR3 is CASSLGHLSRGYNSPLHF. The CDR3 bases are TGTGCCAGCAGCCTGGGCCACCTCTCCCGTGGATATAATTCACCCCTCCACTTT.

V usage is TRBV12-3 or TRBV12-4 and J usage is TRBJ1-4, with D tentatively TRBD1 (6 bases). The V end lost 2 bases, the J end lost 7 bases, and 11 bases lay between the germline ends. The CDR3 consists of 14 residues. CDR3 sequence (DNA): TGTGCCAGCAGTTTATGGGGGGCGACTGAAAAACTGTTTTTT. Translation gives CASSLWGATEKLFF.

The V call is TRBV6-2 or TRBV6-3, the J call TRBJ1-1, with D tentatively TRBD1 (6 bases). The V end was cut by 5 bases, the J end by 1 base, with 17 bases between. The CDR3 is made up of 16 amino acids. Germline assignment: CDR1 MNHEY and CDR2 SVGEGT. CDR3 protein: CASSPHRERGNTEAFF. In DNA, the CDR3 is TGTGCCAGCAGTCCTCACAGGGAAAGGGGGAACACTGAAGCTTTCTTT.

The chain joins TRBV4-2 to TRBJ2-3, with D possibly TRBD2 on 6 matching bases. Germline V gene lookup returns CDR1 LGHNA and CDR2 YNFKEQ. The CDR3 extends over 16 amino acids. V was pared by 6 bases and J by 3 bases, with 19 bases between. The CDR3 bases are TGTGCCAGCAGGGGGACGGAGGGATCCGCGACAGATACGCAGTATTTT. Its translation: CASRGTEGSATDTQYF.

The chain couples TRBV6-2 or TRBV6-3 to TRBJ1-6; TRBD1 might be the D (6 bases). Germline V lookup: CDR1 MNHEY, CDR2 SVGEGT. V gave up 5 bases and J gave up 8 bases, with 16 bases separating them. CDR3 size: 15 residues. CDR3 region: CASSPYRVTDSPLHF. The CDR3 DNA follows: TGTGCCAGCAGTCCCTACAGGGTGACGGATTCACCCCTCCACTTT.

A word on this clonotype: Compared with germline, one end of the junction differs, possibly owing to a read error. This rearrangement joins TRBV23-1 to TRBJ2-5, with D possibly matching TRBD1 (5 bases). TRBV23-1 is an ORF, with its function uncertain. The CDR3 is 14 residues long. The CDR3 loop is CACSQDKYQETQYF. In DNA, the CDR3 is TGCGCCTGCAGTCAGGACAAGTACCAAGAGACCCAGTACTTC.

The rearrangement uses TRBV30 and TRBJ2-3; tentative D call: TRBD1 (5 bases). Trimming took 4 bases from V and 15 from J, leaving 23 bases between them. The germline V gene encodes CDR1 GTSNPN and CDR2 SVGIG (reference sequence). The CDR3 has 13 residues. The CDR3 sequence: CAWTGLTSFPVYF. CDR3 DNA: TGTGCCTGGACAGGGCTCACCAGCTTCCCGGTATATTTT.

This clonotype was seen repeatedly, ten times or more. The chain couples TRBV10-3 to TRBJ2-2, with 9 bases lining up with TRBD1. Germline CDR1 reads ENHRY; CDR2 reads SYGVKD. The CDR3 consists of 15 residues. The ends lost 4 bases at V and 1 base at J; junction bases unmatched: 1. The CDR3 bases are TGTGCCATCAGTGCGGACAGGGGGAACACCGGGGAGCTGTTTTTT. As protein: CAISADRGNTGELFF.

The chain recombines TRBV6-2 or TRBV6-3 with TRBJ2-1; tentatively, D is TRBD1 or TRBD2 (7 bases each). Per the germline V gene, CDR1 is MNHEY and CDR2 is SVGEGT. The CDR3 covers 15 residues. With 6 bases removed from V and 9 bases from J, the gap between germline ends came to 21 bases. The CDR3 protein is CASSKGAAWGGEQFF. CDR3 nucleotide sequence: TGTGCCAGCAGCAAGGGGGCGGCTTGGGGGGGTGAGCAGTTCTTC.

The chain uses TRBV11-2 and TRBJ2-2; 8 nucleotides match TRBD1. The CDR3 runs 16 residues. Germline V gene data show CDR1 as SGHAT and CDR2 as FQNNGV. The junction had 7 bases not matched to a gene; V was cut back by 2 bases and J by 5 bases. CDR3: CASSLFSGGETGELFF. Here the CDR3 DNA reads TGTGCCAGCAGCTTATTCTCAGGGGGCGAGACCGGGGAGCTGTTTTTT.

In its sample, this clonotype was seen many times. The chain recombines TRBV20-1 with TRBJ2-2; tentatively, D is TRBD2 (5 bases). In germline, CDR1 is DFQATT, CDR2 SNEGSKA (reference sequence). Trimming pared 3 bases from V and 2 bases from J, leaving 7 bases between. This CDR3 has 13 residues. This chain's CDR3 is CSARDFNTGELFF. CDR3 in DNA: TGCAGTGCTAGGGACTTTAACACCGGGGAGCTGTTTTTT.

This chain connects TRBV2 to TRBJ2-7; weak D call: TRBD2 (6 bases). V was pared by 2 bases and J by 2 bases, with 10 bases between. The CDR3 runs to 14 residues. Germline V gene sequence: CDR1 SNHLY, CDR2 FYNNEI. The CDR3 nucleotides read TGTGCCAGCAGTGAAAGGGGAGGACCCTACGAGCAGTACTTC. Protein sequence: CASSERGGPYEQYF.

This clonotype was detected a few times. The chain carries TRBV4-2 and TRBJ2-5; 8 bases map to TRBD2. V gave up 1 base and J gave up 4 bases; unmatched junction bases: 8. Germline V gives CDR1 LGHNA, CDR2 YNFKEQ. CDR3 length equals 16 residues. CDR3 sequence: CASSQVIAGSVETQYF. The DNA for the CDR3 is TGTGCCAGCAGCCAAGTTATAGCGGGATCGGTAGAGACCCAGTACTTC.

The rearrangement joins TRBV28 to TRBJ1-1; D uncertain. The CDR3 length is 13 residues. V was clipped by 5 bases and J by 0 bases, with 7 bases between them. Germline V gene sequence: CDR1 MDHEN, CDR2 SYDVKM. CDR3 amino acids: CASSVHLNTEAFF. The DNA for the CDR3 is TGTGCCAGCAGTGTCCACTTGAACACTGAAGCTTTCTTT.